The 10 T cell receptor beta chains below all came from one sample that was sequenced in a study of cytomegalovirus exposure and HLA in healthy donors. Vbeta (60) and Jbeta (13) primers were used in the PCR. The repertoire was sequenced with immunoSEQ multiplex PCR; TCRdb's copy has only in-frame clones and lacks some. The sample lists 150,000 to 200,000 clones, roughly four fifths occurring once. The sequenced sample consisted of PBMCs. These receptors were collected from a woman in her thirties in good health and CMV-seropositive.

This chain links TRBV27 with TRBJ1-1; possible D gene TRBD1, 5 bases. V lost 4 bases and J lost 0, with 12 bases in between. The CDR3 has 15 amino acids. Germline values: CDR1 MNHEY, CDR2 SMNVEV (reference sequence). CDR3 region: CASSSRDGMNTEAFF. CDR3 DNA sequence: TGTGCCAGCAGTTCCAGGGATGGCATGAACACTGAAGCTTTCTTT.

V is TRBV6-5 and J is TRBJ2-5; unclear D gene. With the DNA end fitting TRBJ2-7 better, the J assignment may be wrong. CDR1 MNHEY and CDR2 SVGAGI come from the germline V gene. CDR3 length: 15 amino acids. CDR3: CASSPSERSSHEQYF. The DNA for the CDR3 is TGTGCCAGCAGTCCCTCCGAGAGAAGTAGCCACGAGCAGTACTTC.

V is TRBV6-6 and J is TRBJ1-5, with D unresolved. CDR3 length: 15 amino acids. V shed 4 bases and J shed 7 bases, with 17 bases lying between them. Germline V gene data show CDR1 as MNHNY and CDR2 as SVGAGI (reference sequence). Here the CDR3 DNA reads TGTGCCAGCAGTTCGGGCGGGGTTGAAATACAGCCCCAGCATTTT. It encodes CASSSGGVEIQPQHF.

This chain connects TRBV7-9 to TRBJ1-1, with 7 bases lining up with TRBD1. The CDR3 extends over 15 amino acids. Germline loops: CDR1 SEHNR, CDR2 FQNEAQ (reference sequence). V lost 4 bases, J lost 4 bases, and 9 bases stayed unmatched. The CDR3 region is CASSSVQGKGTEAFF. CDR3 bases: TGTGCCAGCAGCTCGGTACAGGGGAAAGGCACTGAAGCTTTCTTT.

V and J are TRBV18 and TRBJ1-1, with TRBD1 matching 7 bases. The CDR3 runs 14 residues. In germline, CDR1 is KGHSH, CDR2 LQKENI. Germline trimming cut 8 bases from V and 3 bases from J; bases unmatched to any gene: 9. CDR3 nucleotides: TGTGCCAGCACAAACAGGGGTGGGGACACTGAAGCTTTCTTT. Amino acid sequence: CASTNRGGDTEAFF.

The chain recombines TRBV7-9 with TRBJ1-2; a possible D gene is TRBD1 (5 bases). The CDR3 is made up of 14 amino acids. Germline CDR1 and CDR2: SEHNR and FQNEAQ (reference sequence). Trimming removed 3 bases from V and 0 bases from J, with 8 bases in between. The CDR3 DNA sequence: TGTGCCAGCAGCTTGCAGGGATCTAACTATGGCTACACCTTC. It yields the protein CASSLQGSNYGYTF.

The chain recombines TRBV28 with TRBJ2-4; a possible D gene is TRBD1 (5 bases). The V gene lost 3 bases and the J gene lost 2 bases, with 8 bases spanning the gap. The CDR3 runs 14 residues. Germline V gives CDR1 MDHEN, CDR2 SYDVKM. The CDR3 spells CASSFRQTKNIQYF. The CDR3 region has the DNA TGTGCCAGCAGTTTCCGACAGACCAAAAACATTCAGTACTTC.

This clone was seen once. The chain recombines TRBV10-1 with TRBJ1-5; D remains ambiguous. Per germline, CDR1 WNHNN and CDR2 SYGVQD (reference sequence). V dropped 5 bases and J dropped 3 bases, with 8 bases sitting between them. There are 13 residues in the CDR3. The CDR3 loop reads CASSTGSNQPQHF. The CDR3 DNA reads as TGCGCCAGCAGTACCGGGTCCAATCAGCCCCAGCATTTT.

V is TRBV28 and J is TRBJ1-2, with TRBD1 matching 9 bases. The CDR3 length is 15 residues. The V gene's germline CDR1 is MDHEN and CDR2 SYDVKM. V gave up 6 bases and J gave up 7 bases; unmatched junction bases: 12. In DNA form, the CDR3 reads TGTGCCAGCAGCCGTCCTACAGGGGGCGGGGGTGGCTACACCTTC. Its translation is CASSRPTGGGGGYTF.

This clone showed up just once. The same CDR3 also results from other DNA sequences found in this sample. The rearrangement joins TRBV19 to TRBJ1-1, with D maybe TRBD1 (6 bases). Germline V gives CDR1 LNHDA, CDR2 SQIVND (reference sequence). The germline V and J ends were trimmed by 5 bases and 1 base, with 8 bases remaining between them. The CDR3 has 13 residues. CDR3 sequence: CASSRRGNTEAFF. CDR3 DNA sequence: TGTGCCAGTAGTCGCAGGGGGAACACTGAAGCTTTCTTT.